This T cell receptor beta chain is from a study of regulatory T cells in long-lasting Graves disease. As for this clonotype: Its target is not known.

Arm-PCR of CDR3 regions and iRepertoire HTBI primers were the basis on which TCR beta libraries were built. MiXCR, applied by TCRdb to the multiplex PCR reads, yields one record per CDR3 protein. The sample carries roughly 300,000 distinct CDR3 sequences, about 18% recorded once. The germline V gene encodes CDR1 LGHNA and CDR2 YSLEER. The CDR3 sequence is 17 residues long. The junction had 8 bases not matched to a gene; V was cut back by 1 base and J by 6 bases. The time point denotes: persistent/refractory GD, antithyroid drugs over 5 years with positive TRAb. RNA isolated from PBMCs was used to make the TCR library. The study's findings and limits: Persistent patients had a count of shared public clonotypes (about 2,700) that exceeded that of new patients (approximately 1,000). There were preferences for TRBV28, TRBJ1-2 and TRBJ2-5 in persistent disease.

The gene calls are TRBV4-3 and TRBJ1-5, with TRBD1 matching 11 bases. Source: peripheral blood mononuclear cells (PBMCs), taken when the disease was refractory, from a patient treated with antithyroid drugs. The source is a female donor with Graves disease. CDR3 loop: CASSQVGPGTGGQPQHF. CDR3 in DNA: TGCGCCAGCAGCCAAGTGGGGCCCGGGACAGGGGGTCAGCCCCAGCATTTT.